The source of this T cell receptor beta chain is a study of blood T cell repertoires in COVID-19. The CDR3 covers 17 residues. Germline CDR1 SGHRS, CDR2 YFSETQ. The germline V and J ends were trimmed by 7 bases and 4 bases, with 25 bases remaining between them. In the source study's methods: Amplified reference gene primers provided the basis for estimating nucleated cell counts. The assay was immunoSEQ multiplex PCR, and TCRdb's table has in-frame clones only and misses some. From that table come the V and J calls and clone size; the DNA was used to work out D and trimming. The sample shows some 31,000 clones, less than 95% of them seen only once.

This TCR came from a man in his sixties or seventies with active or convalescent COVID-19. Sequencing was done on a sample of peripheral blood. The chain uses TRBV5-1 and TRBJ2-3; D possibly corresponds to TRBD1 (6 bases). The CDR3 is CASGRGTDDFGADTQYF. CDR3 nucleotides: TGCGCCAGCGGTAGGGGGACCGACGACTTCGGGGCAGATACGCAGTATTTT.